Following are 19 T cell receptor beta chains from one sample sequenced in a study of cytomegalovirus exposure and HLA in healthy donors. Primers included in the PCR were 60 Vbeta and 13 Jbeta primers. TCRdb keeps only in-frame clones here, not all; method: immunoSEQ multiplex PCR. The table has 65,000 to 75,000 clones, roughly 65% seen once. The material sequenced was PBMCs. These receptors came from a woman aged 30 to 39 in good health and CMV-seronegative.

The J gene is TRBJ1-1, the V gene TRBV5-1; 7 bases line up with TRBD1. The ends lost 1 base at V and 6 bases at J; junction bases unmatched: 12. The CDR3 is 16 amino acids. Germline V gives CDR1 SGHRS, CDR2 YFSETQ. Here the CDR3 DNA reads TGCGCCAGCAGCTTGCGAGCGACAGGGTTAATGCCTGAAGCTTTCTTT. It encodes CASSLRATGLMPEAFF. Combining the CDR3 with reference TRBV5-1 and TRBJ1-1 gives the whole variable domain KAGVTQTPRYLIKTRGQQVTLSCSPISGHRSVSWYQQTPGQGLQFLFEYFSETQRNKGNFPGRFSGRQFSNSRSEMNVSTLELGDSALYLCASSLRATGLMPEAFFGQGTRLTVV.

The chain recombines TRBV6-1 with TRBJ2-5; TRBD1 matches at 8 bases. Germline values: CDR1 MNHNS, CDR2 SASEGT. J was trimmed by 4 bases and V by 6 bases; bases with no gene match: 7. This CDR3 contains 14 residues. The CDR3 DNA sequence: TGTGCCAGCAGGAACGACAGGGGACGAGAGACCCAGTACTTC. Residues: CASRNDRGRETQYF.

This clone has just one count. The chain combines TRBV7-2 with TRBJ2-5; 9 nucleotides line up with TRBD2. The ends lost 2 bases at V and 7 bases at J; junction bases unmatched: 8. The length of the CDR3 is 15 residues. In germline, CDR1 is SGHTA, CDR2 FQGNSA. The CDR3 region has the DNA TGTGCCAGCAGCTTAAAGTCTAGCGGGGAGTGGACCCAGTACTTC. Translation gives CASSLKSSGEWTQYF. Looking up the rest from reference TRBV7-2 and TRBJ2-5 gives the full variable domain: GAGVSQSPSNKVTEKGKDVELRCDPISGHTALYWYRQSLGQGLEFLIYFQGNSAPDKSGLPSDRFSAERTGGSVSTLTIQRTQQEDSAVYLCASSLKSSGEWTQYFGPGTRLLVL.

J is TRBJ2-5 and V is TRBV7-6; D perhaps matches TRBD2 (5 bases). Germline V gene lookup returns CDR1 SGHVS and CDR2 FNYEAQ. V was shortened by 8 bases and J by 11 bases, with 15 bases between the two germline ends. The CDR3 runs 11 residues. The CDR3 DNA reads TGTGCCAGCGCATTCGCGGGTGAGCAGTACTTC. The encoded protein is CASAFAGEQYF.

The chain carries TRBV4-2 and TRBJ2-5; 12 bases fit TRBD2. The end of the DNA aligns better with TRBJ2-7, so the J call may be wrong. The CDR3 is 17 amino acids. Germline CDR1 is LGHNA and CDR2 is YNFKEQ. CDR3 nucleotides: TGTGCCAGCAGCCAGGACTTTACTAGCGGGGGGCCCTACGAGCAGTACTTC. As protein: CASSQDFTSGGPYEQYF.

This clone came up a few times. The chain couples TRBV4-3 to TRBJ1-6; perhaps TRBD1 as D (5 bases). The CDR3 runs 16 residues. V was clipped by 0 bases and J by 6 bases, with 12 bases between them. Germline CDR1 and CDR2: LGHNA and YSLEER. The CDR3 loop reads CASSQDLGQGNSPLHF. The DNA for the CDR3 is TGCGCCAGCAGCCAAGATTTAGGGCAGGGTAATTCACCCCTCCACTTT.

This rearrangement joins TRBV10-2 to TRBJ1-3, with 7 positions matching TRBD1. Germline assignment: CDR1 WSHSY and CDR2 SAAADI. This CDR3 is built from 15 residues. V shed 1 base, J shed 4 bases, and the junction held 4 bases outside the gene matches. DNA for the CDR3: TGCGCCAGCAGTGAGTATTGGACAGGCGGAAACACCATATATTTT. It yields the protein CASSEYWTGGNTIYF.

V gene TRBV5-8 combines with J gene TRBJ2-7; 7 bases match TRBD2. The CDR3 runs to 16 residues. The J segment lost 6 bases and the V segment lost 4 bases, leaving 16 bases of the junction unmatched. The germline gives CDR1 SGHTS, CDR2 YDEGEE. The CDR3 is CASSAGTTPLYGEQYF. In DNA form, the CDR3 reads TGTGCCAGCAGCGCAGGGACTACCCCCCTGTATGGCGAGCAGTACTTC.

The J gene is TRBJ1-6, the V gene TRBV18; 9 nucleotides align to TRBD1. This CDR3 is 13 amino acids long. The germline gives CDR1 KGHSH, CDR2 LQKENI. Losses at the gene ends were 6 bases for V and 8 bases for J; bases not matched to a gene: 2. The CDR3 region is CASSTGGDSPLHF. The CDR3 bases are TGTGCCAGCTCGACAGGGGGAGATTCACCCCTCCACTTT.

CDR3 DNA sequence: TGTGCCAGCAGTGTCCCCAGCCTACTAGACGAGCAGTACTTC. This codes for CASSVPSLLDEQYF. The chain links TRBV2 to TRBJ2-5; D might be TRBD2 (5 bases). The J call may be in error: the DNA end matches TRBJ2-7 better. CDR3 length: 14 amino acids. CDR1 is SNHLY, CDR2 FYNNEI, per germline.

The rearrangement joins TRBV2 to TRBJ2-5, with TRBD2 matching over 10 bases. There are 15 residues in the CDR3. The V segment lost 4 bases and the J segment 5 bases; nucleotides outside the gene matches: 7. Germline lookup yields CDR1 SNHLY and CDR2 FYNNEI. CDR3 region: CASSASGGAEETQYF. CDR3 sequence (DNA): TGTGCCAGCAGTGCCAGCGGGGGGGCCGAGGAGACCCAGTACTTC.

CDR3 sequence reads: CASFPGARPWEEAFF. The CDR3 coding sequence is TGTGCCAGCTTCCCCGGAGCTAGACCTTGGGAGGAAGCTTTCTTT. This chain uses TRBV6-1 with TRBJ1-1; unclear D gene. Germline-derived CDR1 and CDR2 are MNHNS and SASEGT. The CDR3 has 15 residues. The V and J ends lost 8 bases and 8 bases respectively, with 24 bases between them.

V usage is TRBV5-1 and J usage is TRBJ1-4; TRBD1 might be the D (5 bases). Per the germline V gene, CDR1 is SGHRS and CDR2 is YFSETQ. This CDR3 comprises 15 residues. V was cut by 1 base and J by 2 bases, with 9 bases left in between. CDR3 sequence: CASSLTGRTNEKLFF. CDR3 nucleotides: TGCGCCAGCAGCTTGACAGGTCGGACTAATGAAAAACTGTTTTTT.

CDR3 DNA sequence: TGTGCCACCCAAAGACCAGGGCTACCGACTGAAGCTTTCTTT. Translating it yields CATQRPGLPTEAFF. This chain links TRBV11-2 with TRBJ1-1, with a possible D match to TRBD1 (5 bases). V was cut by 10 bases and J by 5 bases, with 20 bases left in between. There are 14 residues in the CDR3. The germline gives CDR1 SGHAT, CDR2 FQNNGV.

The genes are TRBV7-8 and TRBJ1-3; D is uncertain. This CDR3 is 15 amino acids long. Between the trimmed V and J ends, which lost 1 base and 2 bases, there was a span of 9 bases. Germline values: CDR1 SGHVS, CDR2 FQNEAQ. In nucleotides, the CDR3 is TGTGCCAGCAGCTTAGATCCCGGTCCTGGAAACACCATATATTTT. This sequence encodes CASSLDPGPGNTIYF.

V gene TRBV28 combines with J gene TRBJ2-4, with 8 bases fitting TRBD1. V was pared by 3 bases and J by 10 bases, with 14 bases of the junction left unmatched. The CDR3 is made up of 16 amino acids. Germline V gene data show CDR1 as MDHEN and CDR2 as SYDVKM. CDR3 DNA: TGTGCCAGCAGTTTGGTCGGACAGGGCCTTGTGGGGATTCAGTACTTC. Translated: CASSLVGQGLVGIQYF.

Only one count was recorded for this clone. Other DNA sequences from this sample encode an identical CDR3 as well. The genes are TRBV5-1 and TRBJ2-1, with D possibly matching TRBD1 (6 bases). The V gene's germline CDR1 is SGHRS and CDR2 YFSETQ. The CDR3 spans 14 residues. V was cut by 5 bases and J by 4 bases, with 13 bases left in between. The CDR3, as DNA: TGCGCCAGCAGGACAGGCCTTAGATACAATGAGCAGTTCTTC. It is translated as CASRTGLRYNEQFF.

To note about this clone: This sample also contains other DNA sequences that code for the same CDR3. The genes are TRBV5-4 and TRBJ2-5; D is possibly TRBD2 (7 bases). From germline, CDR1 is SGHNT and CDR2 YYREEE (reference sequence). V was clipped by 0 bases and J by 4 bases, with 10 bases between them. There are 14 residues in the CDR3. The CDR3 nucleotides are TGTGCCAGCAGCTTGGCGGGGGGCGGAGAGACCCAGTACTTC. Translated, it gives CASSLAGGGETQYF.

This clone was detected a few times. The gene calls are TRBV30 and TRBJ1-1; D remains ambiguous. V shed 5 bases and J shed 6 bases, with 19 bases lying between them. The germline V gene encodes CDR1 GTSNPN and CDR2 SVGIG (reference sequence). The CDR3 extends over 14 amino acids. This chain's CDR3 is CAWAPPAALAEAFF. CDR3 nucleotides: TGTGCCTGGGCCCCTCCGGCGGCGCTGGCTGAAGCTTTCTTT.